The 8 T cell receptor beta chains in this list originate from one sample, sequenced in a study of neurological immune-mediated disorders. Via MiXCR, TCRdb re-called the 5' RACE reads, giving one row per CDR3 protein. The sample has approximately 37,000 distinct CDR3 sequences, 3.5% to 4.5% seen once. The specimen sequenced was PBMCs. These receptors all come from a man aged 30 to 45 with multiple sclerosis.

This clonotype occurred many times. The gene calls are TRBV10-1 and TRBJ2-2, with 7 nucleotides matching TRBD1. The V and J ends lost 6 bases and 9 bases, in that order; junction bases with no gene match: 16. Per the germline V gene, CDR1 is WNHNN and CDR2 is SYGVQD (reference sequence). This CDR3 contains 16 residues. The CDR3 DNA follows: TGCGCCAGCAGCCTCGAGGGGGCCCTACCTCCCAGGGAGCTGTTTTTT. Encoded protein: CASSLEGALPPRELFF.

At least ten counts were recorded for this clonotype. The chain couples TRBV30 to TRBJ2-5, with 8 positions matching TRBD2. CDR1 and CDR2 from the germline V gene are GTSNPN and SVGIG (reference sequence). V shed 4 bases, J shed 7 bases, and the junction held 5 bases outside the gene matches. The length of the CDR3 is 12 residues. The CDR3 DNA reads TGTGCCTGGATCGGGACTAGTGGGACCCAGTACTTC. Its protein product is CAWIGTSGTQYF.

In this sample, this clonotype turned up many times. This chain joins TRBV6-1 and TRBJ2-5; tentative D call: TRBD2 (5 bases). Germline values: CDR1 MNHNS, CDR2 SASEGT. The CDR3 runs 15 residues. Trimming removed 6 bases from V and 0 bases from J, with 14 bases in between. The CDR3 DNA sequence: TGTGCCAGCAGACTATGGGAGCTTGACCAAGAGACCCAGTACTTC. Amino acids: CASRLWELDQETQYF.

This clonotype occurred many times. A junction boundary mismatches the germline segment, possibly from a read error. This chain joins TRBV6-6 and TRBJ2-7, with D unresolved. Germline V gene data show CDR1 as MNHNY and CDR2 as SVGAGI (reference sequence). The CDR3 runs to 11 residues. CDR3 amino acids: CASSPGTIGLF. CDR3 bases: TGTGCCAGCAGTCCCGGCACTATCGGGCTCTTC.

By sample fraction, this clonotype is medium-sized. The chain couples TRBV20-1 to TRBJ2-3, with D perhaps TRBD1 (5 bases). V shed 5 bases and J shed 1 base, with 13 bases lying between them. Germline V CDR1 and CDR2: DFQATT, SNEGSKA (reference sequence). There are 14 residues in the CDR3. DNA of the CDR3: TGCAGTGCTCCTGGGGCAGGGCGCACAGATACGCAGTATTTT. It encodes CSAPGAGRTDTQYF.

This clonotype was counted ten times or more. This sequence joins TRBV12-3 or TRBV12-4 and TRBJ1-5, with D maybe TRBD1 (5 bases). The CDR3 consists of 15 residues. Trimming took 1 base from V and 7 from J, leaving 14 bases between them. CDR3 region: CASSLVGDSRQPQHF. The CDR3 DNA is TGTGCCAGCAGTTTAGTAGGGGATTCGAGGCAGCCCCAGCATTTT.

The chain's CDR3 is CASSSVTGGNTEAFF. CDR3 in DNA: TGTGCCAGCAGTTCCGTCACCGGTGGGAACACTGAAGCTTTCTTT. The rearrangement joins TRBV12-3 or TRBV12-4 to TRBJ1-1; D not certain. There are 15 residues in the CDR3. Trimming took 4 bases from V and 1 from J, leaving 13 bases between them.

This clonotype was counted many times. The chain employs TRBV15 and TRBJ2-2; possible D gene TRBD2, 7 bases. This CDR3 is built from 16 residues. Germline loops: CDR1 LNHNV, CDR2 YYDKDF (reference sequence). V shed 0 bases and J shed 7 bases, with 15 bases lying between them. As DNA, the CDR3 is TGTGCCACCAGCAGAGATCCGGGGGGCAAGAGCGGGGAGCTGTTTTTT. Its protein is CATSRDPGGKSGELFF.